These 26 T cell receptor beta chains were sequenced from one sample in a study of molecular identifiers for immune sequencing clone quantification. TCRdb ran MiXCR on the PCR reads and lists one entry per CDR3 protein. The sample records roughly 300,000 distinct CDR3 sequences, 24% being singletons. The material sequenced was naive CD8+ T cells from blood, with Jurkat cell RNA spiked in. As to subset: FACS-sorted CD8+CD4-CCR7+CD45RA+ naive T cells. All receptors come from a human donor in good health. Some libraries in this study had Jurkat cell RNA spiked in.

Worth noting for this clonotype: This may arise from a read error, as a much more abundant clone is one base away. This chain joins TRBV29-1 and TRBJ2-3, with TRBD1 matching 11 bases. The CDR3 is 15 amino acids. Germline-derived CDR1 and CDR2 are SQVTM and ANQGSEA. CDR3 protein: CSALTRDRGTDPQYF. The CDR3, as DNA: TGCAGCGCCCTCACCCGGGACAGGGGGACAGATCCGCAGTATTTT.

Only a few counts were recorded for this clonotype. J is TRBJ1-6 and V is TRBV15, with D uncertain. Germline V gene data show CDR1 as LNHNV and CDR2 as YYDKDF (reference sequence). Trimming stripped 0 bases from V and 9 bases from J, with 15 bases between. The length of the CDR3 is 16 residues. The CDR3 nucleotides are TGTGCCACCAGCAGAGATTTTGGGGAAGTTCTTTCACCCCTCCACTTT. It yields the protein CATSRDFGEVLSPLHF. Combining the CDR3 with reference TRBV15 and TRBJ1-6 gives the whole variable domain DAMVIQNPRYQVTQFGKPVTLSCSQTLNHNVMYWYQQKSSQAPKLLFHYYDKDFNNEADTPDNFQSRRPNTSFCFLDIRSPGLGDTAMYLCATSRDFGEVLSPLHFGNGTRLTVT.

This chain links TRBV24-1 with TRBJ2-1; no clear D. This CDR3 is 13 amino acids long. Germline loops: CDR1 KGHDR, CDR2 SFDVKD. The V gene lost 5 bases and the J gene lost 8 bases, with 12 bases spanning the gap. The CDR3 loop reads CATSGVNEDEQFF. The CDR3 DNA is TGTGCCACCAGTGGTGTCAACGAAGATGAGCAGTTCTTC.

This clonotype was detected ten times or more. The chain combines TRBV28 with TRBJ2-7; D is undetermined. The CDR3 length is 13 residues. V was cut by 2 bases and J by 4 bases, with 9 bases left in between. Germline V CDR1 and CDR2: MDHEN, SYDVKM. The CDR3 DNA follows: TGTGCCAGCAGTTTAAGTGTGGGATACGAGCAGTACTTC. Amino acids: CASSLSVGYEQYF.

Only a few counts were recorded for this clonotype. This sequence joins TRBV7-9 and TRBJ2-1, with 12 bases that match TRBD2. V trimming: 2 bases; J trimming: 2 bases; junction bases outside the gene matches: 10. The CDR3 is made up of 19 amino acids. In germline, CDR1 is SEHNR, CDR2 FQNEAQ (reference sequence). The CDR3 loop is CASSLSSGRAPSAYNEQFF. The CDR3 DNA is TGTGCCAGCAGCTTATCTAGCGGGAGGGCCCCCTCTGCCTACAATGAGCAGTTCTTC.

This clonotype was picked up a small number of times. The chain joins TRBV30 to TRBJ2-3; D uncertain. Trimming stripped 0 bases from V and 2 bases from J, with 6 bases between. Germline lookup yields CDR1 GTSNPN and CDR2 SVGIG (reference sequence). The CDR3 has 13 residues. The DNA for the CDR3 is TGTGCCTGGAGTGTCGGGTACACAGATACGCAGTATTTT. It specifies CAWSVGYTDTQYF.

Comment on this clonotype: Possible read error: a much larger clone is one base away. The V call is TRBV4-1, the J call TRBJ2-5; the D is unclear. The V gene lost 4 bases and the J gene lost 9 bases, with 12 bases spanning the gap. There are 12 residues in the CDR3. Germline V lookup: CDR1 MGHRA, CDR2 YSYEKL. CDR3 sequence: CASSRDLEPQYF. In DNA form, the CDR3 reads TGCGCCAGCAGCCGCGACTTGGAGCCCCAGTACTTC.

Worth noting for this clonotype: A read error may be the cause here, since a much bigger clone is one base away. CDR3 nucleotides: TGCAGCGTACCGGACAGGGGTCAAGCTGAAGCTTTCTTT. This sequence encodes CSVPDRGQAEAFF. The chain couples TRBV29-1 to TRBJ1-1; 9 nucleotides line up with TRBD1. The CDR3 has 13 residues. J gave up 6 bases and V 6 bases, and 8 bases lay outside the gene matches. Germline V gene lookup returns CDR1 SQVTM and CDR2 ANQGSEA.

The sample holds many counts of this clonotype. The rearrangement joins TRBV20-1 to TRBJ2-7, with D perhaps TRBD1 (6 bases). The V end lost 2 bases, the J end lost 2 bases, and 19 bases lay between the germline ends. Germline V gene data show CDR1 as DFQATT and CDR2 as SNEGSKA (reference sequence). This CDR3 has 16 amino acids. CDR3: CSARSSRGLGTYEQYF. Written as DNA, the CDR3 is TGCAGTGCTAGATCCAGCAGGGGTTTAGGGACCTACGAGCAGTACTTC.

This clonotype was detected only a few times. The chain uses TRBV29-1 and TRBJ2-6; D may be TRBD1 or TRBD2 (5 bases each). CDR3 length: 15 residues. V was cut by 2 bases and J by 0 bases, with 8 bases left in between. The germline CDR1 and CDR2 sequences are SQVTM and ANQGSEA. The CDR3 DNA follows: TGCAGCGTTGAATGGGGGAGCTCTGGGGCCAACGTCCTGACTTTC. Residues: CSVEWGSSGANVLTF.

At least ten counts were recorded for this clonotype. Written as DNA, the CDR3 is TGTGCCAGCAGTCCGAAGGGGTCGCACCTGCCCTACAATGAGCAGTTCTTC. Its translation: CASSPKGSHLPYNEQFF. This chain joins TRBV27 and TRBJ2-1; TRBD1 is a possible D gene (5 bases). This CDR3 spans 17 amino acids. The germline gives CDR1 MNHEY, CDR2 SMNVEV (reference sequence). V gave up 5 bases and J gave up 2 bases, with 19 bases separating them.

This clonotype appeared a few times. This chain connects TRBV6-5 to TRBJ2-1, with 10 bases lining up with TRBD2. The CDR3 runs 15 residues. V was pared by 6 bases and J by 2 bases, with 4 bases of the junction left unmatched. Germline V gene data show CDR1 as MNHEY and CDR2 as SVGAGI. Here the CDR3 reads CASRDGTSAYNEQFF. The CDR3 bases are TGTGCCAGCAGGGACGGGACTAGCGCCTACAATGAGCAGTTCTTC.

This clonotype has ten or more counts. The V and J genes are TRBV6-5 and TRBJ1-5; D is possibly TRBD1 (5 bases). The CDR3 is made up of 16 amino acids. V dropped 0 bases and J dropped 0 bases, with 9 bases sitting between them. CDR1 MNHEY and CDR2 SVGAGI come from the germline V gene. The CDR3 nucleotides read TGTGCCAGCAGTTACTCAGAGGGGAATAGCAATCAGCCCCAGCATTTT. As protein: CASSYSEGNSNQPQHF.

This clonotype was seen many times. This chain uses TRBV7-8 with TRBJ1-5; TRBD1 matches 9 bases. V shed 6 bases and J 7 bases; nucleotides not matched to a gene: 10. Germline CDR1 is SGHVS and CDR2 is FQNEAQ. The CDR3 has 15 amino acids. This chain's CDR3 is CASRLDQQGAQPQHF. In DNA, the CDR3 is TGTGCCAGCAGATTGGACCAACAGGGGGCACAGCCCCAGCATTTT.

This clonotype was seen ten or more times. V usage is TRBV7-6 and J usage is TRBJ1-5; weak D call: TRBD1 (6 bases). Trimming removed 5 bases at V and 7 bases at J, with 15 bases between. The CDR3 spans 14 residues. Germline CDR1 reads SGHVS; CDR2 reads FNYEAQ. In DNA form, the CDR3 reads TGTGCCAGCAGCCCTAGTGGGGGCTTCCAGCCCCAGCATTTT. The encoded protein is CASSPSGGFQPQHF. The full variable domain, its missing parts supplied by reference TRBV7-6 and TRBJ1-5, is GAGVSQSPRYKVTKRGQDVALRCDPISGHVSLYWYRQALGQGPEFLTYFNYEAQQDKSGLPNDRFSAERPEGSISTLTIQRTEQRDSAMYRCASSPSGGFQPQHFGDGTRLSIL.

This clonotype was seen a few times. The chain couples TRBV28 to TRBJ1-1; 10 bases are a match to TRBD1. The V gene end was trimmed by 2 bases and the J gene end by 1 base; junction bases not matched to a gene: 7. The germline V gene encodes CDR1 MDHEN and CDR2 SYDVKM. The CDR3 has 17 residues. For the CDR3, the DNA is TGTGCCAGCAGTTTAGACAGACAGGGGGCAGGGAACACTGAAGCTTTCTTT. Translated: CASSLDRQGAGNTEAFF.

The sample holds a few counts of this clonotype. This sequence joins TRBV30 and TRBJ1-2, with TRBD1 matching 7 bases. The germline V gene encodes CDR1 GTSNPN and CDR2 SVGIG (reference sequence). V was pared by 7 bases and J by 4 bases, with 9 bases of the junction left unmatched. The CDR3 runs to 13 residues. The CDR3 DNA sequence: TGTGCCTTAACAACAGGGGATAGCTATGGCTACACCTTC. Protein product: CALTTGDSYGYTF.

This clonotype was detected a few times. CDR3 DNA sequence: TGTGCCAGTAGAGCTCAGGGACTAGATCCTTGGGAGCAGTACTTC. Translating it yields CASRAQGLDPWEQYF. The chain combines TRBV19 with TRBJ2-7; 8 bases are shared with TRBD2. Per the germline V gene, CDR1 is LNHDA and CDR2 is SQIVND (reference sequence). CDR3 length: 15 residues. With 6 bases clipped from V and 7 bases from J, the junction kept 14 bases outside the gene matches. The variable domain in full, completed from reference TRBV19 and TRBJ2-7, reads DGGITQSPKYLFRKEGQNVTLSCEQNLNHDAMYWYRQDPGQGLRLIYYSQIVNDFQKGDIAEGYSVSREKKESFPLTVTSAQKNPTAFYLCASRAQGLDPWEQYFGPGTRLTVT.

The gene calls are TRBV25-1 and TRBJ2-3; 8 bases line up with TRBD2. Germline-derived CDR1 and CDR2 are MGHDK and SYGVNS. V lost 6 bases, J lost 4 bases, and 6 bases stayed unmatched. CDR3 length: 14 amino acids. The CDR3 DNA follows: TGTGCCAGCAGCGGACTAGCAGTGTCAGATACGCAGTATTTT. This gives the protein CASSGLAVSDTQYF.

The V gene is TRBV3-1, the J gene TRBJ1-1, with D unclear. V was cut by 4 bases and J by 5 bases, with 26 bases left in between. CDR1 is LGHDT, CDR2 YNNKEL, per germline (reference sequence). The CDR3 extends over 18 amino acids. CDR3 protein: CASSPWPGRIHLGTEAFF. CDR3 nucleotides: TGTGCCAGCAGCCCGTGGCCAGGCAGAATCCATCTGGGAACTGAAGCTTTCTTT.

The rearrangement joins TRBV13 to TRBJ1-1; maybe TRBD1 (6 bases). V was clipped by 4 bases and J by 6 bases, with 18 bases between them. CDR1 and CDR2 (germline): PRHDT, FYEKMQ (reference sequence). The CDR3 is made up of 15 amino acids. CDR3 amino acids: CASSSGQGRDPEAFF. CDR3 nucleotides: TGTGCCAGCAGCTCGGGACAAGGGCGGGACCCTGAAGCTTTCTTT.

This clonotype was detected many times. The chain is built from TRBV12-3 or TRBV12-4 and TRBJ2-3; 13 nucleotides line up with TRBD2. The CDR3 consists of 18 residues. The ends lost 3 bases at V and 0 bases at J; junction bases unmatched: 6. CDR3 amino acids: CASSFLTSGGLSTDTQYF. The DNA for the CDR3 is TGTGCCAGCAGTTTTTTGACTAGCGGGGGGCTGAGCACAGATACGCAGTATTTT.

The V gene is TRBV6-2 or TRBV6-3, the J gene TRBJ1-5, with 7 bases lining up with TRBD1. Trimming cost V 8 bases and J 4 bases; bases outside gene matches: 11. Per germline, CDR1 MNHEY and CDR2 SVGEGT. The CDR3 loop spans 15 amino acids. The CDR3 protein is CASGSTGRLNQPQHF. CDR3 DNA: TGTGCCAGCGGTTCGACAGGGAGGTTGAATCAGCCCCAGCATTTT.

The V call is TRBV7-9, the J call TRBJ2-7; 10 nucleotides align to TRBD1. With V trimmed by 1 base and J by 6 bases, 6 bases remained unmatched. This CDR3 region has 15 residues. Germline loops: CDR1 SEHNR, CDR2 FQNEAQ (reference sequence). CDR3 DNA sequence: TGTGCCAGCAGCTTAGGAAGGACAGGGGGGAGCGAGCAGTACTTC. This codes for CASSLGRTGGSEQYF.

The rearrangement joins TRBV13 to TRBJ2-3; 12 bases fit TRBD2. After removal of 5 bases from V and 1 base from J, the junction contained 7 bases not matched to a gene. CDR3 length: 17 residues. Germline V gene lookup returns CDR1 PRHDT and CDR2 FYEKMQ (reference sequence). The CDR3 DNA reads TGTGCCAGCAGCGCCCGACTAGCGGGAGCGGGCACAGATACGCAGTATTTT. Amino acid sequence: CASSARLAGAGTDTQYF.

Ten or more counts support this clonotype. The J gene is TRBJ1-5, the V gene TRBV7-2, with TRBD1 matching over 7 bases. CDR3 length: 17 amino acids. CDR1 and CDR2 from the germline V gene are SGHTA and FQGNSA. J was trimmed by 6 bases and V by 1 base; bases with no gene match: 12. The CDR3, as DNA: TGTGCCAGCAGCTTAGTTGTAAGGGGGCGGAAGTGTCAGCCCCAGCATTTT. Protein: CASSLVVRGRKCQPQHF.